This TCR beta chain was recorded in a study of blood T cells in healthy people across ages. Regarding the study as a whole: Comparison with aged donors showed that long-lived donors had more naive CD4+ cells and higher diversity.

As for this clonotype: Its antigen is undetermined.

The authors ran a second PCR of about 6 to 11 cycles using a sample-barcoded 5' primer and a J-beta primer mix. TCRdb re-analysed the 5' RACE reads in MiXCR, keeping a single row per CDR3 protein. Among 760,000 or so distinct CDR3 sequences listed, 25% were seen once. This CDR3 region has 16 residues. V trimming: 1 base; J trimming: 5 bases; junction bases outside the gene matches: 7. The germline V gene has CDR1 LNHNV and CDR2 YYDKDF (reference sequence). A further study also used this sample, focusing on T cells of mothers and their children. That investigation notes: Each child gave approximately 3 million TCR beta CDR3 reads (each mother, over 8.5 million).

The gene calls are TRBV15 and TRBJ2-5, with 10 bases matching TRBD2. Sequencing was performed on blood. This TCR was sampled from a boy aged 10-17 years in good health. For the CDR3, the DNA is TGTGCCACCAGCAGAGTGGCAGCGGGAGGGTGGGAGACCCAGTACTTC. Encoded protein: CATSRVAAGGWETQYF.